This T cell receptor beta chain is from a study of blood T cell repertoires in COVID-19 (dated by TCRdb to 2018 to 2021). With respect to the entire study: The collaborator samples originated in the United States, Italy and Spain and spanned the acute and convalescent phases of COVID-19. The dataset comprised deeply sampled blood TCRbeta repertoires from subjects exposed to, actively infected with, or recovered from COVID-19. Samples came from the ongoing ImmuneRACE study (first 160 participants) plus 1,254 subjects from 6 global collaborators. The material from the prospective study consisted of cDNA or gDNA derived from T cells, B-cell-depleted T cells, or PBMCs. The repertoires were made available in a free public database intended to serve as a resource for research on the immune response to SARS-CoV-2. HLA class I and class II types, where available, came from metadata supplied by the sample provider rather than from assay-based typing. The sample metadata nearly always contained a de-identified subject ID, COVID-19 status, age in years and sex. Points the paper makes about the study in general: The quantity of clinical and demographic metadata differed by source and by participant and was supplied without curation.

Each collaborating institution followed its own protocols to collect whole blood in K2EDTA tubes. For TCRbeta analysis, collaborators shipped samples in one of three forms: frozen whole blood, isolated PBMCs, or DNA extracted from either of those sample types. TCRbeta CDR3 regions were amplified from genomic DNA using the immunoSEQ Assay, a bias-controlled multiplex PCR. From the authors' description of their analysis: Nucleated cell counts per sample were estimated from amplification of reference gene primers within the assay. Sequence reads were collapsed and filtered to measure the absolute abundance of every unique TCRbeta CDR3 rearrangement. For each sample, productive Simpson clonality was calculated by taking the square root of Simpson's diversity index across productive rearrangements. Here the immuneACCESS table is served through TCRdb, limited to in-frame sequences with V and J called. Missing clones are a known gap in these copies; in checked studies unresolved V genes cover under half, and the rest lacks a known reason. V, J and clone size are those of that table, while D and trimming were read from the DNA. Within this sample are some 80,000 clones, with around 89% of them counted one time only. Approximately 20% of the sample is taken by the ten largest.

Its CDR3 holds 15 amino acids, cysteine through phenylalanine. Only the CDR3 part of the read is kept: 45 bases, read in frame from the first base. CDR1 SGHNT and CDR2 YYREEE are derived from the germline V gene (reference sequence). Trimming costs V 4 bases and J 2 bases, and their ends lie 13 bases apart. In the case of this clone: Its antigen is still unknown. Base-call qualities are not available, and no considerably larger clone is one nucleotide away.

This TCR was recovered from a human donor in a cohort sampled during active COVID-19. The sequence joins TRBV5-4 to TRBJ2-1, with TRBD1 perhaps the D gene, on 6 matching bases. Sequencing was done on a sample of peripheral blood. The DNA sequence reads TGTGCCAGCAGCGGTAGACAGGTTCCCTACAATGAGCAGTTCTTC. Translated, it reads CASSGRQVPYNEQFF.